This TCR beta chain derives from a study of identical twins. A few counts support this clonotype. No antigen is known for it. Points from the study as a whole: Abundant beta clonotypes from cord blood bore fewer insertions; memory repertoires lacked this pattern.

TCRdb reprocessed the 5' RACE reads via MiXCR and lists one record per CDR3 protein. Here the sample spans about 200,000 distinct CDR3 sequences, around a tenth being singletons. The sequencing input was memory (CD45RO+) T cells sorted from blood. The clonotype was recovered from a woman under 30 in good health.

In nucleotides, the CDR3 is TGTGCCAGCAGCTTACACTATAACACCGGGGAGCTGTTTTTT. Its translation is CASSLHYNTGELFF. The J gene is TRBJ2-2, the V gene TRBV7-2; no reliable D call. Germline lookup yields CDR1 SGHTA and CDR2 FQGNSA. V lost 2 bases to trimming and J lost 2 bases, with 6 bases between them. This CDR3 is 14 amino acids long.